The source of this T cell receptor beta chain is a study of T cell repertoires in cytomegalovirus infection. From the reads, TCRdb called clonotypes with MiXCR, one entry per CDR3 protein. The table has 180,000 or so distinct CDR3 sequences, roughly 17% seen once; the top ten hold under 30%. A few counts support this clonotype. This sequence was found in a human donor in good health (CMV status not recorded). Some clones in this sample may be carry-over from other donors' samples. The sample comprised CD8+ T cells from PBMCs.

CDR3 protein: CASRPAQENIQYF. CDR3 bases: TGTGCCAGCAGACCCGCCCAGGAAAACATTCAGTACTTC. The V gene is TRBV12-3 or TRBV12-4, the J gene TRBJ2-4; D is unresolved. Between the trimmed V and J ends, which lost 6 bases and 5 bases, there was a span of 11 bases. The CDR3 contains 13 residues.